This T cell receptor beta chain is drawn from a study of T-cell memory formation after mild COVID-19. Study-level information: TCR clusters were largely donor specific.

Each CDR3 protein is one row after TCRdb ran MiXCR on the 5' RACE reads. The sample includes hundreds of thousands of distinct CDR3 sequences, approximately 25% seen only once; the top ten take around an eighth. As concerns this clonotype: What it recognizes is unknown.

Study findings and constraints: Later expanders leaned CD4+, whereas day 15 to 85 contracting clones were balanced CD4/CD8.

The source material was PBMCs or a T cell subset sorted from them (not recorded which). The source is an adult woman who had mild COVID-19 (a few samples of this study predate the infection). Cell type and time point are not known.

For the CDR3, the DNA is TGTGCCAGCAGTCATGGACAGCTCTACGAGCAGTACTTC. Translating it yields CASSHGQLYEQYF. This chain joins TRBV12-3 or TRBV12-4 and TRBJ2-7; maybe TRBD1 (6 bases). The V gene lost 5 bases and the J gene lost 3 bases, with 11 bases spanning the gap. The CDR3 covers 13 residues.